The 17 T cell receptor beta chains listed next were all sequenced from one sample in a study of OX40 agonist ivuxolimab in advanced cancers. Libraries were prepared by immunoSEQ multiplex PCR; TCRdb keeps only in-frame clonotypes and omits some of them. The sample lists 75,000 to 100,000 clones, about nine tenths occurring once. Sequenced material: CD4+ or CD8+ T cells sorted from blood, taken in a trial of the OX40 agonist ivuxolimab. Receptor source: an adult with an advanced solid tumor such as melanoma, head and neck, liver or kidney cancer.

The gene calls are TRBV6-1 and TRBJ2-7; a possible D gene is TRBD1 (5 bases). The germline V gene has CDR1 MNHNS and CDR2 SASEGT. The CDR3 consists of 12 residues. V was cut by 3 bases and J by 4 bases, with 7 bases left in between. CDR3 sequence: CASSDKGYEQYV. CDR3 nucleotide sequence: TGTGCCAGCAGTGATAAGGGGTACGAGCAGTACGTC.

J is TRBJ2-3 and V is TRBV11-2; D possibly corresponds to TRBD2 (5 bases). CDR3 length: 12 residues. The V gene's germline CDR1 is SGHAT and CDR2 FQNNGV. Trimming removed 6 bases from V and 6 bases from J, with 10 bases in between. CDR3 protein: CASSHRRDTQYF. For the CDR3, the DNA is TGTGCCAGCAGTCACCGGAGGGATACGCAGTATTTT.

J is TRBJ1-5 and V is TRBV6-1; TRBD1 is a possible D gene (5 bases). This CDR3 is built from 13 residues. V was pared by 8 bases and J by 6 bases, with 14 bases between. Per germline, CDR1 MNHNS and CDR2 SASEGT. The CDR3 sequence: CASSPVGGQPQHF. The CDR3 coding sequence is TGTGCCAGCTCCCCGGTGGGGGGTCAGCCCCAGCATTTT.

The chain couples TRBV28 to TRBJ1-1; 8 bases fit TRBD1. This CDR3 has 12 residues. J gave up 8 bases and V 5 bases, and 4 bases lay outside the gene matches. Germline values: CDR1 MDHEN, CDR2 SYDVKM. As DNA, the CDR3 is TGTGCCAGCAGTACCAGGACAGGGGAAGCTTTCTTT. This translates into CASSTRTGEAFF.

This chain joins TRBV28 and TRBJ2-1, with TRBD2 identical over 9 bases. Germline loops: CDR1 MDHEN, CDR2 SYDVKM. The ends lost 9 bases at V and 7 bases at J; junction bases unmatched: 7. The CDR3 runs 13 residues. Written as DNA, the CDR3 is TGTGCCAGTAATAGCGGGAGCCGGAATGAGCAGTTCTTC. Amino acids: CASNSGSRNEQFF.

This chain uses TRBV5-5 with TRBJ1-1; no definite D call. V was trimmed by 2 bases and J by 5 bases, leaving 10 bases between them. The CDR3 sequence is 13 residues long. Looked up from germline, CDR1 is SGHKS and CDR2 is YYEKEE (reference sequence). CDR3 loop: CASSFSRDTEAFF. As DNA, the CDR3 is TGTGCCAGCAGCTTCTCCCGTGATACTGAAGCTTTCTTT.

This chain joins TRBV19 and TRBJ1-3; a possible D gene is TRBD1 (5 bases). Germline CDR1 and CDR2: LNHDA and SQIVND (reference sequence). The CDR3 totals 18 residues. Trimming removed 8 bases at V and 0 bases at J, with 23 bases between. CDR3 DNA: TGTGCCAGTGCCGGGGCCAACTTGGCGGCTAACTCTGGAAACACCATATATTTT. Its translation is CASAGANLAANSGNTIYF.

CDR3 in amino acids: CASSYRGIRTEAFF. Written as DNA, the CDR3 is TGTGCCAGCAGTTACAGGGGAATTCGCACTGAAGCTTTCTTT. The genes are TRBV6-5 and TRBJ1-1; maybe TRBD1 (5 bases). The CDR3 totals 14 residues. Germline V gene lookup returns CDR1 MNHEY and CDR2 SVGAGI. V was shortened by 2 bases and J by 4 bases, with 11 bases between the two germline ends.

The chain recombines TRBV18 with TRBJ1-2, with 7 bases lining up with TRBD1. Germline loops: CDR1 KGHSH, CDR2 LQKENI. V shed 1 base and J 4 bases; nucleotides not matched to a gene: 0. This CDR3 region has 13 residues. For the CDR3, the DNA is TGTGCCAGCTCACCACAGGGGGCCTATGGCTACACCTTC. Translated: CASSPQGAYGYTF.

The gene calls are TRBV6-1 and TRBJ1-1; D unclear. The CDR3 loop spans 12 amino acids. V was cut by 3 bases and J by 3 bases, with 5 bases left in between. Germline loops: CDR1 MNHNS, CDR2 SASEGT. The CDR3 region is CASSEGYTEAFF. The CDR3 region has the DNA TGTGCCAGCAGTGAGGGGTACACTGAAGCTTTCTTT.

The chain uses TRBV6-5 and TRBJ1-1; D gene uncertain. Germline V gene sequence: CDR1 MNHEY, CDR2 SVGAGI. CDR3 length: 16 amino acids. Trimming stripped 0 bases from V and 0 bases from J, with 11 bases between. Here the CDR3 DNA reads TGTGCCAGCAGTTACTCGGTCACAAGAATGAACACTGAAGCTTTCTTT. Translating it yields CASSYSVTRMNTEAFF.

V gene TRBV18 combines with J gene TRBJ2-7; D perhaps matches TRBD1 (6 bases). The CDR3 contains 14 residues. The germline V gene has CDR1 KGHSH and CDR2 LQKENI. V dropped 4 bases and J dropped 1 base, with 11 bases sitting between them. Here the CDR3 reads CASSRARGSYEQYV. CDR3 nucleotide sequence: TGTGCCAGCTCACGGGCCAGGGGTTCCTACGAGCAGTACGTC.

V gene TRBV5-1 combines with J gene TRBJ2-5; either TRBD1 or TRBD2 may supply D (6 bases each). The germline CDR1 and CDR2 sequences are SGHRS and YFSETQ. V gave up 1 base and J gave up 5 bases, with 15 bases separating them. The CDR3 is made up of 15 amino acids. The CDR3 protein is CASSLMGGAGETQYF. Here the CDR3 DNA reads TGCGCCAGCAGCTTGATGGGGGGCGCGGGGGAGACCCAGTACTTC.

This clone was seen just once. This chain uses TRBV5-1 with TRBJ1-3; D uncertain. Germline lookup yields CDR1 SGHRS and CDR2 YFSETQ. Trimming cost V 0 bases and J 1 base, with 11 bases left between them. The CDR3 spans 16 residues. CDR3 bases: TGCGCCAGCAGCTTGGGCGGGAAGGAGTCTGGAAACACCATATATTTT. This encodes CASSLGGKESGNTIYF.

The CDR3 DNA reads as TGTGCCAGCAGCTTCACCCATCTGCTCCCGATCTCCTACAATGAGCAGTTCTTC. It encodes CASSFTHLLPISYNEQFF. The gene calls are TRBV7-4 and TRBJ2-1, with D unresolved. The CDR3 sequence is 18 residues long. Germline values: CDR1 SGHVT, CDR2 SQSDAQ. The V and J ends lost 3 bases and 0 bases respectively, with 18 bases between them.

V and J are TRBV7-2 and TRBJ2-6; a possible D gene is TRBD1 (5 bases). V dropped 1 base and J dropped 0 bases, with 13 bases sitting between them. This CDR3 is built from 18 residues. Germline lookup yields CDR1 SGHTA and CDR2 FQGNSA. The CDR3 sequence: CASSLVGLDSSGANVLTF. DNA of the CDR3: TGTGCCAGCAGCTTAGTGGGTCTAGACAGCTCTGGGGCCAACGTCCTGACTTTC.

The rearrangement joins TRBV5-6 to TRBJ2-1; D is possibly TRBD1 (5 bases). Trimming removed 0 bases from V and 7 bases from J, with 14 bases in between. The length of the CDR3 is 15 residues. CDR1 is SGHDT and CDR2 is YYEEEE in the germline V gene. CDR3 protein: CASSLGGFTTNEQFF. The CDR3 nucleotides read TGTGCCAGCAGCTTGGGGGGCTTCACGACAAATGAGCAGTTCTTC.